This T cell receptor (beta chain) was recovered during a study of OX40 agonist ivuxolimab in advanced cancers. Study at large: Among those enrolled, mean age was 60 years (range about 23 to 90) and 75% to 85% were male. People who had prior anti-PD-1, anti-PD-L1 or anti-CTLA-4 therapy could take part, and around 40% had some.

The table came from immunoSEQ multiplex PCR; TCRdb's copy has only in-frame clones and leaves some out. Seen here are roughly 59,000 clones, about 81% observed once, and the top ten hold around 1%. CDR1 is KGHSH and CDR2 is LQKENI in the germline V gene. This CDR3 spans 14 amino acids. The V end lost 6 bases, the J end lost 3 bases, and 9 bases lay between the germline ends. This chain uses TRBV18 with TRBJ1-6, with no clear D. The TCR originated in an adult with an advanced solid tumor such as melanoma, head and neck, liver or kidney cancer. This sample comprised CD4+ or CD8+ T cells sorted from blood, obtained in a trial of the OX40 agonist ivuxolimab. The CDR3, as DNA: TGTGCCAGCTCCGACCGGGGCTATAATTCACCCCTCCACTTT. Protein product: CASSDRGYNSPLHF.